This TCR beta chain was documented in a study of regulatory T cells in long-lasting Graves disease. Study-wide results and caveats: Persistent patients shared more public clonotypes (roughly 3,000) than newly diagnosed patients (approximately 1,000). Study of thyroid tissue was not done, with only peripheral blood studied.

Sequencing libraries for TCR beta were prepared with iRepertoire HTBI primers and Arm-PCR of CDR3 regions. Original processing methods: Across the samples, identification revealed 55 to 80 TRBV and 14 TRBJ segments. TCRdb passed the multiplex PCR reads through MiXCR, listing each CDR3 protein once. TCRdb, not the authors, supplied the V and J calls. This repertoire shows over 650,000 distinct CDR3 sequences, 25% to 30% found once; its top ten account for roughly 41%. The V gene's germline CDR1 is MNHNS and CDR2 SASEGT. After removal of 2 bases from V and 4 bases from J, the junction contained 5 bases not matched to a gene. The CDR3 has 15 residues. This clonotype was picked up many times. The antigen is unknown. Described time point: persistent/refractory GD, antithyroid drugs over 5 years with positive TRAb. Following extraction of RNA from PBMCs, that RNA was used to make the TCR library. Each patient gave 7 to 10 milliliters of EDTA-anticoagulated peripheral blood.

The sequence was obtained from a female donor with Graves disease. This sequence joins TRBV6-1 and TRBJ2-5; TRBD2 agrees at 9 bases. Sequenced here: peripheral blood mononuclear cells (PBMCs), sampled when the disease was refractory, from a patient treated with antithyroid drugs. CDR3 sequence (DNA): TGTGCCAGCAGTGAACTGACTAGCGGAGGAGAGACCCAGTACTTC. Its translation is CASSELTSGGETQYF.